Listed here are 28 T cell receptor beta chains from one sample, sequenced in a study of somatic mutations in cytotoxic T cells in rheumatoid arthritis. The protocol was immunoSEQ multiplex PCR, while the TCRdb copy is restricted to in-frame clones and leaves out a portion. The sample has 10,000 to 15,000 clones, less than 85% seen once. Sample: CD8+ T cells sorted from blood. The receptors were sampled from a woman in her thirties or forties in good health.

V usage is TRBV4-1 and J usage is TRBJ2-1, with 7 bases identical to TRBD2. V trimming: 4 bases; J trimming: 0 bases; junction bases outside the gene matches: 15. From germline, CDR1 is MGHRA and CDR2 YSYEKL. The CDR3 loop spans 19 amino acids. The CDR3 spells CASSPTLFLGGTSYNEQFF. For the CDR3, the DNA is TGCGCCAGCAGCCCTACATTATTTCTCGGGGGGACCTCCTACAATGAGCAGTTCTTC.

Points on this clone: At one boundary the junction diverges from the germline segment, which might be a read error. This sequence joins TRBV7-2 and TRBJ1-4; no reliable D call. Germline V lookup: CDR1 SGHTA, CDR2 FQGNSA. There are 13 residues in the CDR3. The chain's CDR3 is CASSLGVEERLFF. CDR3 DNA: TGTGCCAGCAGCCTCGGGGTCGAGGAAAGACTGTTTTTT.

The CDR3 bases are TGTGCCAGCAGTTACTCGTTTACAGGGGGCAATGAGCAGTTCTTC. This gives the protein CASSYSFTGGNEQFF. The rearrangement links TRBV6-5 to TRBJ2-1; 8 bases align to TRBD1. The germline CDR1 and CDR2 sequences are MNHEY and SVGAGI. The CDR3 has 15 amino acids. Trimming cost V 0 bases and J 6 bases; bases outside gene matches: 4.

The chain has TRBV6-6 and TRBJ2-7, with no clear D. V gave up 7 bases and J gave up 0 bases, with 10 bases separating them. The CDR3 spans 13 residues. The germline gives CDR1 MNHNY, CDR2 SVGAGI (reference sequence). CDR3 region: CASKVLSSYEQYF. CDR3 coding DNA: TGTGCCAGCAAGGTTCTAAGCTCCTACGAGCAGTACTTC.

The rearrangement links TRBV13 to TRBJ2-7, with 11 bases aligning to TRBD2. Germline lookup yields CDR1 PRHDT and CDR2 FYEKMQ (reference sequence). The junction had 4 bases not matched to a gene; V was cut back by 2 bases and J by 4 bases. The CDR3 runs 15 residues. CDR3 sequence: CASSLLAGGGYEQYF. CDR3 DNA sequence: TGTGCCAGCAGCTTACTAGCGGGAGGCGGATACGAGCAGTACTTC.

The chain has TRBV19 and TRBJ2-1; TRBD2 matches at 7 bases. In germline, CDR1 is LNHDA, CDR2 SQIVND (reference sequence). The junction had 16 bases not matched to a gene; V was cut back by 3 bases and J by 8 bases. The CDR3 extends over 17 amino acids. Written as DNA, the CDR3 is TGTGCCAGTAGTATCCCCGGTTGGGGGGGGGTTAAAGATGAGCAGTTCTTC. This codes for CASSIPGWGGVKDEQFF.

The CDR3 bases are TGTGCCTGGAGCAATGCCGGGACAGGGGCCTGGGAGCAGTACTTC. Its translation is CAWSNAGTGAWEQYF. The chain is built from TRBV30 and TRBJ2-7, with 10 bases lining up with TRBD1. This CDR3 spans 15 amino acids. Germline V gene sequence: CDR1 GTSNPN, CDR2 SVGIG (reference sequence). The V and J ends lost 3 bases and 7 bases, in that order; junction bases with no gene match: 12.

The J gene is TRBJ2-7, the V gene TRBV4-1; TRBD2 matches 10 bases. Looked up from germline, CDR1 is MGHRA and CDR2 is YSYEKL. V was clipped by 5 bases and J by 4 bases; unmatched bases: 5. CDR3 length: 14 amino acids. The CDR3 sequence: CASSESGRGYEQYF. The DNA of the CDR3 is TGCGCCAGCAGCGAAAGCGGGAGGGGATACGAGCAGTACTTC.

The chain couples TRBV7-9 to TRBJ2-7, with TRBD1 as a possible D gene (5 bases). V dropped 5 bases and J dropped 3 bases, with 14 bases sitting between them. This CDR3 has 14 amino acids. Germline CDR1 reads SEHNR; CDR2 reads FQNEAQ (reference sequence). The CDR3 bases are TGTGCCAGCAGCGAAGAAGGACACCTCTACGAGCAGTACTTC. It translates to CASSEEGHLYEQYF.

This chain's CDR3 is CASSDLTQESNTEAFF. The DNA of the CDR3 is TGTGCCAGCAGCGACCTGACACAGGAGTCGAACACTGAAGCTTTCTTT. V usage is TRBV2 and J usage is TRBJ1-1; D possibly corresponds to TRBD1 (5 bases). V lost 6 bases to trimming and J lost 1 base, with 18 bases between them. The CDR3 consists of 16 residues. Per the germline V gene, CDR1 is SNHLY and CDR2 is FYNNEI.

The gene calls are TRBV5-4 and TRBJ2-5, with 8 bases identical to TRBD2. V lost 3 bases to trimming and J lost 5 bases; unmatched junction nucleotides: 9. The CDR3 consists of 15 residues. Germline values: CDR1 SGHNT, CDR2 YYREEE (reference sequence). The DNA for the CDR3 is TGTGCCAGCAGCTCAACGCCGGGACTAGATGAGACCCAGTACTTC. It specifies CASSSTPGLDETQYF.

This CDR3 is CASSLTGPNTEAFF. In nucleotides, the CDR3 is TGTGCCAGCAGCCTGACAGGGCCGAACACTGAAGCTTTCTTT. The rearrangement uses TRBV7-9 and TRBJ1-1, with 7 bases identical to TRBD1. This CDR3 is 14 amino acids long. J gave up 1 base and V 5 bases, and 4 bases lay outside the gene matches. CDR1 and CDR2 (germline): SEHNR, FQNEAQ (reference sequence). Full variable domain (rest looked up from reference TRBV7-9 and TRBJ1-1): DTGVSQNPRHKITKRGQNVTFRCDPISEHNRLYWYRQTLGQGPEFLTYFQNEAQLEKSRLLSDRFSAERPKGSFSTLEIQRTEQGDSAMYLCASSLTGPNTEAFFGQGTRLTVV.

V is TRBV29-1 and J is TRBJ2-1; D possibly corresponds to TRBD2 (7 bases). V lost 7 bases, J lost 6 bases, and 19 bases lay in between. Germline loops: CDR1 SQVTM, CDR2 ANQGSEA. The CDR3 covers 14 residues. The CDR3 bases are TGCAGCGCTGGGGGGCCCGGGGGGTCCAATGAGCAGTTCTTC. Protein sequence: CSAGGPGGSNEQFF.

The rearrangement links TRBV28 to TRBJ1-5; D not certain. The CDR3 length is 14 residues. The germline V and J ends were trimmed by 6 bases and 9 bases, with 18 bases remaining between them. CDR1 and CDR2 (germline): MDHEN, SYDVKM. The CDR3 is CASSTYRAGSPQHF. CDR3 DNA sequence: TGTGCCAGCAGCACATACCGGGCGGGATCGCCCCAGCATTTT.

This clone is a singleton in its sample. CDR3 region: CASSESMLLAALITGELFF. The CDR3, as DNA: TGCGCCAGCAGTGAGTCGATGCTACTAGCGGCCCTCATCACCGGGGAGCTGTTTTTT. This chain links TRBV10-1 with TRBJ2-2; 8 nucleotides agree with TRBD2. The CDR3 extends over 19 amino acids. J was trimmed by 4 bases and V by 0 bases; bases with no gene match: 13. The germline V gene encodes CDR1 WNHNN and CDR2 SYGVQD (reference sequence).

This clone came up a few times. The chain couples TRBV6-5 to TRBJ1-1; D may be TRBD1 (5 bases). The CDR3 totals 13 residues. From germline, CDR1 is MNHEY and CDR2 SVGAGI. The V end was cut by 2 bases, the J end by 4 bases, with 8 bases between. This chain's CDR3 is CASSYGAGTEAFF. Written as DNA, the CDR3 is TGTGCCAGCAGTTACGGGGCAGGCACTGAAGCTTTCTTT.

V is TRBV27 and J is TRBJ1-1; perhaps TRBD1 as D (6 bases). The CDR3 is 14 amino acids. From germline, CDR1 is MNHEY and CDR2 SMNVEV (reference sequence). V was cut by 6 bases and J by 2 bases, with 13 bases left in between. CDR3 coding DNA: TGTGCCAGCAGATTGAACAGGGCTAACACTGAAGCTTTCTTT. This encodes CASRLNRANTEAFF.

The V call is TRBV15, the J call TRBJ1-5, with 7 bases identical to TRBD1. Germline trimming cut 0 bases from V and 4 bases from J; bases unmatched to any gene: 12. The germline gives CDR1 LNHNV, CDR2 YYDKDF (reference sequence). This CDR3 is 18 amino acids long. The CDR3 protein is CATSRDYGHRGGNQPQHF. DNA of the CDR3: TGTGCCACCAGCAGAGATTATGGCCACAGGGGTGGAAATCAGCCCCAGCATTTT. Using reference TRBV15 and TRBJ1-5 for the parts outside the CDR3, the full variable domain is DAMVIQNPRYQVTQFGKPVTLSCSQTLNHNVMYWYQQKSSQAPKLLFHYYDKDFNNEADTPDNFQSRRPNTSFCFLDIRSPGLGDTAMYLCATSRDYGHRGGNQPQHFGDGTRLSIL.

V is TRBV5-5 and J is TRBJ1-5, with 7 bases fitting TRBD1. Germline CDR1 SGHKS, CDR2 YYEKEE (reference sequence). The CDR3 totals 16 residues. V lost 0 bases to trimming and J lost 3 bases; unmatched junction nucleotides: 6. The CDR3 reads CASSLDGDSVNQPQHF. DNA for the CDR3: TGTGCCAGCAGCTTGGACGGGGACAGCGTCAATCAGCCCCAGCATTTT.

The V and J genes are TRBV7-2 and TRBJ1-1; TRBD1 agrees at 8 bases. CDR1 and CDR2 from the germline V gene are SGHTA and FQGNSA. This CDR3 comprises 14 residues. V trimming: 5 bases; J trimming: 5 bases; junction bases outside the gene matches: 7. CDR3 nucleotides: TGTGCCAGCAGCGGACAGGGTCCGGGTACTGAAGCTTTCTTT. Translated, it gives CASSGQGPGTEAFF.

This chain joins TRBV5-6 and TRBJ2-1; maybe TRBD2 (6 bases). This CDR3 spans 14 amino acids. In germline, CDR1 is SGHDT, CDR2 YYEEEE. With 2 bases removed from V and 4 bases from J, the gap between germline ends came to 10 bases. CDR3 loop: CASSFGTLYNEQFF. CDR3 nucleotide sequence: TGTGCCAGCAGCTTCGGGACTCTATACAATGAGCAGTTCTTC.

The chain links TRBV28 to TRBJ2-3; 9 positions agree with TRBD2. Germline V gene data show CDR1 as MDHEN and CDR2 as SYDVKM. The junction had 10 bases not matched to a gene; V was cut back by 5 bases and J by 4 bases. This CDR3 contains 16 residues. CDR3 sequence: CASSPSGGLDADTQYF. The CDR3 DNA is TGTGCCAGCAGTCCCAGCGGGGGGCTTGACGCAGATACGCAGTATTTT.

The chain has TRBV29-1 and TRBJ2-1; D might be TRBD2 (6 bases). The germline gives CDR1 SQVTM, CDR2 ANQGSEA. The CDR3 extends over 16 amino acids. V shed 0 bases and J shed 5 bases, with 17 bases lying between them. CDR3 residues: CSVEDLYRESNNEQFF. The CDR3 region has the DNA TGCAGCGTTGAAGATCTTTATCGGGAGAGCAACAATGAGCAGTTCTTC.

The chain couples TRBV6-5 to TRBJ2-7; no reliable D call. CDR3 length: 15 amino acids. The ends were cut back, 0 bases at V and 5 bases at J, with 14 bases in the middle. The V gene's germline CDR1 is MNHEY and CDR2 SVGAGI. The CDR3 protein is CASSYSTLGFHEQYV. In DNA, the CDR3 is TGTGCCAGCAGTTACTCGACCCTGGGGTTCCACGAGCAGTACGTC.

The chain carries TRBV27 and TRBJ2-5, with TRBD2 matching 8 bases. The CDR3 is 15 residues long. The germline V gene encodes CDR1 MNHEY and CDR2 SMNVEV (reference sequence). After removal of 2 bases from V and 2 bases from J, the junction contained 4 bases not matched to a gene. The CDR3 reads CASSLLPGGQETQYF. Here the CDR3 DNA reads TGTGCCAGCAGTTTACTTCCGGGGGGGCAAGAGACCCAGTACTTC.

This chain links TRBV27 with TRBJ1-2; 9 bases map to TRBD1. This CDR3 region has 15 residues. Trimming at V came to 5 bases and at J to 4 bases, leaving 8 bases not matched to a gene. CDR1 is MNHEY and CDR2 is SMNVEV in the germline V gene (reference sequence). The CDR3 DNA reads TGTGCCAGCAGTCCCCCGGGACAGGGTTTCTATGGCTACACCTTC. As protein: CASSPPGQGFYGYTF.

V and J are TRBV27 and TRBJ2-7, with D possibly being TRBD2 (7 bases). V lost 4 bases and J lost 6, with 13 bases in between. CDR1 and CDR2 (germline): MNHEY, SMNVEV (reference sequence). CDR3 length: 13 amino acids. The CDR3 sequence is CASSSAGAGEQYF. Here the CDR3 DNA reads TGTGCCAGCAGTTCGGCGGGGGCTGGCGAGCAGTACTTC.

This chain uses TRBV6-6 with TRBJ1-1, with 7 bases that match TRBD1. V was clipped by 8 bases and J by 4 bases; unmatched bases: 7. The germline V gene encodes CDR1 MNHNY and CDR2 SVGAGI (reference sequence). The CDR3 has 13 amino acids. For the CDR3, the DNA is TGTGCCAGCTACTTCGACAGGGCCACTGAAGCTTTCTTT. This translates into CASYFDRATEAFF.